Listed below are T cell receptor beta chains from one sample, sequenced in a study of blood T cells in healthy people across ages. In TCRdb, the 5' RACE reads were re-called with MiXCR into one record per CDR3 protein. This table has about a million distinct CDR3 sequences, roughly 52% appearing once. Sequencing input: blood. These receptors were obtained from a man aged 25-45 years in good health. The CDR3 runs from the conserved cysteine through the conserved F or W. Fields, in order: clone size, V gene, J gene, D gene, CDR3 protein, CDR3 DNA. A D gene is named only where the DNA matches it firmly. Clone size is given for some rows only: seen once, a few or many times, or a class if the clone is expanded.

abundance: few; v_gene: TRBV6-6; j_gene: TRBJ2-6; d_gene: NA; CDR3aa: CATISSGANVLTF; CDR3nt: TGTGCCACAATAAGCTCTGGGGCCAACGTCCTGACTTTC
abundance: few; v_gene: TRBV6-2/TRBV6-3; j_gene: TRBJ1-2; d_gene: NA; CDR3aa: CASSYSSWGTYGYTF; CDR3nt: TGTGCCAGCAGTTACAGTTCGTGGGGAACCTATGGCTACACCTTC
abundance: NA; v_gene: TRBV20-1; j_gene: TRBJ1-2; d_gene: NA; CDR3aa: CSARDGGNYGYTF; CDR3nt: TGCAGTGCTCGGGACGGTGGTAACTATGGCTACACCTTC
abundance: NA; v_gene: TRBV3-1; j_gene: TRBJ2-1; d_gene: NA; CDR3aa: CASSLLKTASSYNEQFF; CDR3nt: TGTGCCAGCAGCCTATTGAAGACTGCAAGCTCCTACAATGAGCAGTTCTTC
abundance: many; v_gene: TRBV20-1; j_gene: TRBJ1-6; d_gene: NA; CDR3aa: CSARSGSGYNSPLHF; CDR3nt: TGCAGTGCTAGATCGGGGAGTGGTTATAATTCACCCCTCCACTTT
abundance: few; v_gene: TRBV9; j_gene: TRBJ2-1; d_gene: NA; CDR3aa: CASSVARANNEQFF; CDR3nt: TGTGCCAGCAGCGTAGCCAGGGCCAACAATGAGCAGTTCTTC
abundance: NA; v_gene: TRBV28; j_gene: TRBJ1-5; d_gene: NA; CDR3aa: CTSSRHQPQHF; CDR3nt: TGTACCAGCAGTAGACATCAGCCCCAGCATTTT
abundance: NA; v_gene: TRBV12-3/TRBV12-4; j_gene: TRBJ1-2; d_gene: NA; CDR3aa: CASSVQDHLVDGYTF; CDR3nt: TGTGCCAGCAGTGTCCAGGACCATTTAGTGGATGGCTACACCTTC
abundance: many; v_gene: TRBV5-6; j_gene: TRBJ2-1; d_gene: NA; CDR3aa: CASSDLSYNEQFF; CDR3nt: TGTGCCAGCAGCGACCTGTCTTACAATGAGCAGTTCTTC
abundance: NA; v_gene: TRBV4-3; j_gene: TRBJ2-3; d_gene: TRBD2; CDR3aa: CASSKGYSGGSETQYF; CDR3nt: TGCGCCAGCAGCAAGGGTTATAGCGGGGGATCAGAGACGCAGTATTTT
abundance: NA; v_gene: TRBV20-1; j_gene: TRBJ2-5; d_gene: TRBD2; CDR3aa: CRVLAGVQETQYF; CDR3nt: TGCAGGGTACTAGCGGGGGTACAAGAGACCCAGTACTTC
abundance: NA; v_gene: TRBV9; j_gene: TRBJ2-1; d_gene: TRBD1; CDR3aa: CASSGNRGFSSYNEQFF; CDR3nt: TGTGCCAGCAGCGGAAACAGGGGATTTAGCTCCTACAATGAGCAGTTCTTC
abundance: many; v_gene: TRBV20-1; j_gene: TRBJ2-3; d_gene: NA; CDR3aa: CSASLDTQYF; CDR3nt: TGCAGTGCTAGTTTAGATACGCAGTATTTT
abundance: NA; v_gene: TRBV5-1; j_gene: TRBJ2-1; d_gene: NA; CDR3aa: CASSLVPGIYNEQFF; CDR3nt: TGCGCCAGCAGCTTGGTGCCAGGTATCTACAATGAGCAGTTCTTC
abundance: NA; v_gene: TRBV9; j_gene: TRBJ2-7; d_gene: NA; CDR3aa: CASSPLGQYF; CDR3nt: TGTGCCAGCAGCCCCTTGGGGCAGTACTTC
abundance: few; v_gene: TRBV28; j_gene: TRBJ2-7; d_gene: TRBD1; CDR3aa: CASSLIQGLDEQYF; CDR3nt: TGTGCCAGCAGTTTAATACAGGGGCTCGACGAGCAGTACTTC
abundance: NA; v_gene: TRBV5-6; j_gene: TRBJ1-5; d_gene: NA; CDR3aa: CTSSHGLGYSNQPQHF; CDR3nt: TGTACCAGCAGCCACGGTCTGGGGTATAGCAATCAGCCCCAGCATTTT
abundance: NA; v_gene: TRBV6-4; j_gene: TRBJ2-5; d_gene: NA; CDR3aa: CASSPDRYNEQYF; CDR3nt: TGTGCCAGCAGTCCTGACAGGTACAATGAGCAGTACTTC
abundance: few; v_gene: TRBV20-1; j_gene: TRBJ1-2; d_gene: NA; CDR3aa: CSARVDKDFYGYTF; CDR3nt: TGCAGTGCTAGAGTTGATAAGGATTTCTATGGCTACACCTTC
abundance: NA; v_gene: TRBV9; j_gene: TRBJ1-4; d_gene: NA; CDR3aa: CASSVAGVNEKLFF; CDR3nt: TGTGCCAGCAGCGTAGCCGGGGTTAATGAAAAACTGTTTTTT